A single sample is the source of the 18 T cell receptor beta chains below, sequenced in a study of OX40 agonist ivuxolimab in advanced cancers. Produced via immunoSEQ multiplex PCR; TCRdb's table is partial and in-frame only. This sample has roughly 70,000 clones, with more than 70% found just once. The specimen was CD4+ or CD8+ T cells sorted from blood, collected in a trial of the OX40 agonist ivuxolimab. Every receptor here comes from an adult with an advanced solid tumor such as melanoma, head and neck, liver or kidney cancer.

The chain joins TRBV5-4 to TRBJ1-6, with D possibly TRBD1 on 5 matching bases. Germline loops: CDR1 SGHNT, CDR2 YYREEE (reference sequence). The CDR3 covers 16 residues. Trimming left V 0 bases short and J 7 bases short, with 14 bases between. CDR3 bases: TGTGCCAGCAGCTTGGTTCTCCGGGACCTAAATTCACCCCTCCACTTT. It encodes CASSLVLRDLNSPLHF.

This chain uses TRBV6-1 with TRBJ1-5; no definite D call. Trimming pared 6 bases from V and 2 bases from J, leaving 14 bases between. The CDR3 runs to 15 residues. Per germline, CDR1 MNHNS and CDR2 SASEGT. CDR3 residues: CASRSPGFGNQPQHF. CDR3 nucleotides: TGTGCCAGCAGATCACCGGGGTTCGGCAATCAGCCCCAGCATTTT.

The chain employs TRBV10-3 and TRBJ2-2, with D unclear. The germline V gene encodes CDR1 ENHRY and CDR2 SYGVKD. The CDR3 is made up of 15 amino acids. Trimming stripped 4 bases from V and 2 bases from J, with 11 bases between. CDR3 in amino acids: CAISGHLVNTGELFF. The CDR3, as DNA: TGTGCCATCAGTGGACACTTAGTAAACACCGGGGAGCTGTTTTTT.

V gene TRBV4-2 combines with J gene TRBJ1-6; D gene unclear. The CDR3 has 14 amino acids. V dropped 1 base and J dropped 5 bases, with 6 bases sitting between them. In germline, CDR1 is LGHNA, CDR2 YNFKEQ. In nucleotides, the CDR3 is TGTGCCAGCAGCCAAGGGGATAATAATTCACCCCTCCACTTT. This gives the protein CASSQGDNNSPLHF.

The CDR3 sequence: CASSPASTDTQYF. The DNA for the CDR3 is TGTGCCAGCTCACCCGCTAGCACAGATACGCAGTATTTT. This rearrangement joins TRBV18 to TRBJ2-3; D is uncertain. This CDR3 region has 13 residues. V lost 3 bases, J lost 0 bases, and 4 bases lay in between. The germline CDR1 and CDR2 sequences are KGHSH and LQKENI.

The chain uses TRBV7-9 and TRBJ1-1; D is undetermined. CDR1 is SEHNR and CDR2 is FQNEAQ in the germline V gene (reference sequence). The germline V and J ends were trimmed by 0 bases and 4 bases, with 9 bases remaining between them. The CDR3 is 14 amino acids. The CDR3 sequence is CASSLANGGTEAFF. The DNA for the CDR3 is TGTGCCAGCAGCTTAGCAAATGGTGGCACTGAAGCTTTCTTT.

J is TRBJ2-7 and V is TRBV27; 11 bases fit TRBD1. J gave up 6 bases and V 6 bases, and 4 bases lay outside the gene matches. Germline lookup yields CDR1 MNHEY and CDR2 SMNVEV (reference sequence). The CDR3 length is 13 residues. CDR3 DNA sequence: TGTGCCAGCAGACGGACAGGGGGCGGCGAGCAGTACTTC. The encoded protein is CASRRTGGGEQYF.

This rearrangement joins TRBV5-1 to TRBJ1-1; no definite D call. Trimming removed 2 bases at V and 0 bases at J, with 8 bases between. CDR3 length: 14 residues. Germline V gives CDR1 SGHRS, CDR2 YFSETQ. CDR3 coding DNA: TGCGCCAGCAGCTTCGGGCCCATGAACACTGAAGCTTTCTTT. Its protein is CASSFGPMNTEAFF.

This chain connects TRBV9 to TRBJ1-1; D is undetermined. The V end was cut by 2 bases, the J end by 3 bases, with 14 bases between. CDR1 is SGDLS and CDR2 is YYNGEE in the germline V gene. This CDR3 comprises 15 residues. The CDR3 DNA reads as TGTGCCAGCAGCGTCCGGGGATCTCGGGACACTGAAGCTTTCTTT. Translating gives CASSVRGSRDTEAFF.

The V gene is TRBV5-4, the J gene TRBJ2-3; D remains ambiguous. Per the germline V gene, CDR1 is SGHNT and CDR2 is YYREEE (reference sequence). V dropped 0 bases and J dropped 1 base, with 12 bases sitting between them. This CDR3 spans 16 amino acids. The chain's CDR3 is CASSLGVGLGTDTQYF. The CDR3 region has the DNA TGTGCCAGCAGCTTGGGGGTGGGATTGGGCACAGATACGCAGTATTTT.

The rearrangement uses TRBV5-1 and TRBJ1-4; 8 positions match TRBD1. The germline CDR1 and CDR2 sequences are SGHRS and YFSETQ. CDR3 length: 14 amino acids. V lost 4 bases and J lost 7; bases outside the gene matches: 6. In DNA, the CDR3 is TGCGCCAGCAGCCAGGGACAGGCTGCTGAAAAACTGTTTTTT. It codes for CASSQGQAAEKLFF.

The genes are TRBV6-1 and TRBJ1-1; D uncertain. The germline V gene encodes CDR1 MNHNS and CDR2 SASEGT. This CDR3 spans 13 amino acids. V was trimmed by 5 bases and J by 3 bases, leaving 10 bases between them. The CDR3 loop is CASSYTVDTEAFF. The CDR3 nucleotides are TGTGCCAGCAGTTATACAGTTGACACTGAAGCTTTCTTT.

V gene TRBV29-1 combines with J gene TRBJ2-4; D is tentatively TRBD1 or TRBD2 (5 bases each). The CDR3 length is 12 residues. CDR1 and CDR2 from the germline V gene are SQVTM and ANQGSEA. V lost 3 bases to trimming and J lost 5 bases, with 8 bases between them. In nucleotides, the CDR3 is TGCAGCGTTGATTCGGGGCAAAACATTCAGTACTTC. Its translation is CSVDSGQNIQYF.

The CDR3, as DNA: TGTGCCACCCTCGGGACTTGGGGTTATAACACTGAAGCTTTCTTT. Protein sequence: CATLGTWGYNTEAFF. The V gene is TRBV19, the J gene TRBJ1-1; D may be TRBD1 (5 bases). V gave up 10 bases and J gave up 2 bases, with 20 bases separating them. Germline V gene sequence: CDR1 LNHDA, CDR2 SQIVND (reference sequence). The CDR3 has 15 amino acids.

V and J are TRBV6-1 and TRBJ1-4; D is unresolved. Trimming stripped 8 bases from V and 6 bases from J, with 10 bases between. CDR1 is MNHNS and CDR2 is SASEGT in the germline V gene. The CDR3 is made up of 12 amino acids. CDR3 loop: CASASTYEKLFF. As DNA, the CDR3 is TGTGCCAGCGCGTCAACCTATGAAAAACTGTTTTTT.

This chain links TRBV6-6 with TRBJ1-5, with 8 bases that match TRBD1. The trim removed 5 bases at V and 6 bases at J, leaving 6 bases unmatched. CDR1 is MNHNY and CDR2 is SVGAGI in the germline V gene (reference sequence). The CDR3 sequence is 14 residues long. CDR3 in amino acids: CASSPTGVSQPQHF. The CDR3 coding sequence is TGTGCCAGCAGTCCGACAGGGGTGAGTCAGCCCCAGCATTTT.

The J gene is TRBJ1-1, the V gene TRBV28, with D unresolved. Looked up from germline, CDR1 is MDHEN and CDR2 is SYDVKM. The V gene lost 6 bases and the J gene lost 0 bases, with 14 bases spanning the gap. This CDR3 is built from 15 residues. Written as DNA, the CDR3 is TGTGCCAGCAGGCTAGACACGGCATTGAACACTGAAGCTTTCTTT. It encodes CASRLDTALNTEAFF.

The chain combines TRBV6-1 with TRBJ2-3; D gene unclear. The CDR3 is 17 residues long. CDR1 MNHNS and CDR2 SASEGT come from the germline V gene. V dropped 1 base and J dropped 3 bases, with 17 bases sitting between them. The CDR3 protein is CASSEGVGPKATDTQYF. The CDR3 DNA reads as TGTGCCAGCAGTGAAGGGGTTGGCCCAAAGGCAACAGATACGCAGTATTTT.